The clone carrying this T cell receptor (beta chain) has just a few counts. The record originates from a study of T-cell reconstitution after alpha-beta-depleted transplantation in children. A library of TCRbeta sequences, prepared with unique molecular identifiers, was generated. TCRdb fed the PCR reads into MiXCR, producing one record per CDR3 protein. Here the sample spans 490,000 or so distinct CDR3 sequences, 9.5% to 15% being singletons. From germline, CDR1 is SQVTM and CDR2 ANQGSEA. CDR3 length equals 14 residues. V was pared by 6 bases and J by 0 bases, with 6 bases of the junction left unmatched.

Material: PBMCs from the stem cell graft donor, obtained from the stem cell graft. This sequence was found in a human donor who donated a stem cell graft to a child with combined immunodeficiency. The chain couples TRBV29-1 to TRBJ2-7; 9 positions match TRBD2. CDR3 DNA sequence: TGCAGCGTATATCTAGCGGGACCCTCCTACGAGCAGTACTTC. Residues: CSVYLAGPSYEQYF.